A selection of T cell receptor beta chains follows, all from one sample in a study of T cell responses to AZD1222 COVID-19 vaccine. The method was immunoSEQ multiplex PCR; TCRdb's version includes in-frame clones alone and lacks a portion of them. The table has tens of thousands of clones, around 87% seen once. Source: peripheral blood, taken on day 0 of AZD1222 vaccination. These TCRs come from an adult in good health. The CDR3 runs from the conserved cysteine through the conserved F or W. D genes are given only for firm matches. Expanded clones are given a class, and other clones once, few, many or no size at all.

CASSVDTNYGYTF	TGTGCCAGCAGCGTAGATACAAACTATGGCTACACCTTC	TRBV9	TRBJ1-2	-	-
CASSLEPGYIAFF	TGTGCCAGCAGCTTAGAGCCCGGGTACATAGCTTTCTTT	TRBV11-2	TRBJ1-1	-	-
CASSYETGGLEKLFF	TGCGCCAGCAGCTACGAGACAGGGGGTCTCGAAAAACTGTTTTTT	TRBV4-3	TRBJ1-4	TRBD1	-
CASSLDRGSNSPLHF	TGTGCCAGCAGTTTGGACAGGGGGTCAAATTCACCCCTCCACTTT	TRBV6-5	TRBJ1-6	TRBD1	-
CASSEQQDSNQPQHF	TGTGCCAGCTCAGAGCAACAGGACAGCAATCAGCCCCAGCATTTT	TRBV18	TRBJ1-5	-	once
CASSEGPTPGELFF	TGTGCCAGCAGTGAAGGCCCCACCCCCGGGGAGCTGTTTTTT	TRBV6-1	TRBJ2-2	-	-
CASSLERDTDTQYF	TGTGCCAGCAGTCTGGAGAGGGACACAGATACGCAGTATTTT	TRBV28	TRBJ2-3	-	-
CASSRTSGLLSSYEQYF	TGTGCCAGCTCAAGGACTAGCGGGCTCCTAAGCTCCTACGAGCAGTACTTC	TRBV18	TRBJ2-7	TRBD2	-
CASSLARTEDKLFF	TGTGCCAGCAGCTTAGCCCGGACAGAGGACAAACTGTTTTTT	TRBV11-2	TRBJ1-4	-	-
CASSSKDRRYGYTF	TGTGCCAGCAGTTCCAAGGACAGGCGCTATGGCTACACCTTC	TRBV6-5	TRBJ1-2	TRBD1	once
CASSRYNTEAFF	TGTGCCAGCAGCCGATATAACACTGAAGCTTTCTTT	TRBV3-1/TRBV3-2	TRBJ1-1	-	-
CASSLGLAGGEQYF	TGTGCCAGCAGTCTGGGACTAGCGGGAGGCGAGCAGTACTTC	TRBV28	TRBJ2-7	TRBD2	-
CASSLGPHSSNQPQHF	TGTGCCAGCAGCTTAGGGCCACACAGTAGCAATCAGCCCCAGCATTTT	TRBV7-2	TRBJ1-5	-	once
CASSVGGGTRQIEGRFF	-	TRBV9	TRBJ2-2	-	-
CASGGTVNTEAFF	TGTGCCAGCGGGGGGACAGTGAACACTGAAGCTTTCTTT	TRBV10-3	TRBJ1-1	TRBD1	-
CASSLSNHNQPQHF	TGTGCCAGCAGTTTATCGAACCACAATCAGCCCCAGCATTTT	TRBV27	TRBJ1-5	-	once
CASSEGRGPSGLTGELFF	TGTGCCAGCAGTGAAGGAAGGGGGCCGAGCGGGCTCACCGGGGAGCTGTTTTTT	TRBV6-1	TRBJ2-2	-	-
CASSLYGGLASQPQHF	TGTGCCAGCAGCTTGTATGGGGGGCTTGCTAGTCAGCCCCAGCATTTT	TRBV5-6	TRBJ1-5	-	once
CASSPGRTYNEQFF	TGTGCCAGCAGTCCGGGACGGACCTACAATGAGCAGTTCTTC	TRBV2	TRBJ2-1	-	-
CAWSLGLSYNSPLHF	TGTGCCTGGAGCTTGGGACTCTCCTATAATTCACCCCTCCACTTT	TRBV30	TRBJ1-6	-	-
CASSLIGVSGTGELFF	TGTGCCAGCAGTTTAATTGGGGTGTCGGGCACCGGGGAGCTGTTTTTT	TRBV27	TRBJ2-2	-	-
CASSLWSAGRQPQHF	TGTGCCAGCAGTTTATGGTCGGCAGGTCGTCAGCCCCAGCATTTT	TRBV28	TRBJ1-5	-	-
CASSQVSWGTEAFF	TGTGCCAGCAGCCAAGTTTCGTGGGGGACTGAAGCTTTCTTT	TRBV3-1/TRBV3-2	TRBJ1-1	-	-
CASSGQGNEQYF	TGTGCCAGCAGCGGGCAGGGCAACGAGCAGTACTTC	TRBV5-4	TRBJ2-7	-	-
CASSFWTGDYEQYF	TGTGCCAGCAGTTTCTGGACAGGCGACTACGAGCAGTACTTC	TRBV7-2	TRBJ2-7	TRBD1	-
CASSQRAGVPGELFF	TGTGCCAGCAGCCAGAGAGCGGGAGTACCCGGGGAGCTGTTTTTT	TRBV14	TRBJ2-2	TRBD2	-
CASSLQGSSGNTIYF	TGTGCCAGCAGCCTCCAGGGCTCCTCTGGAAACACCATATATTTT	TRBV3-1/TRBV3-2	TRBJ1-3	-	-
CACKGQVPLEAFF	TGTGCCTGTAAGGGACAGGTTCCCCTTGAAGCTTTCTTT	TRBV30	TRBJ1-1	TRBD1	-
CASSQAEPLDEQFF	TGTGCCAGCAGCCAAGCGGAACCTTTGGATGAGCAGTTCTTC	TRBV3-1/TRBV3-2	TRBJ2-1	-	-
CATINPMQGLADNEQFF	TGTGCCACCATTAACCCCATGCAGGGCCTGGCGGACAATGAGCAGTTCTTC	TRBV15	TRBJ2-1	-	-
CASTQQGFHGYTF	TGTGCCAGCACTCAACAGGGGTTTCATGGCTACACCTTC	TRBV28	TRBJ1-2	TRBD1	-
CAWSVPPGNSPLHF	TGTGCCTGGAGTGTACCCCCGGGGAATTCACCCCTCCACTTT	TRBV30	TRBJ1-6	-	-
CASSFGLAGGLFQETQYF	TGTGCCAGCAGCTTCGGACTAGCGGGAGGCTTATTTCAAGAGACCCAGTACTTC	TRBV7-8	TRBJ2-5	TRBD2	-
CASSQDQGDNEKLFF	TGTGCCAGCAGCCAAGACCAGGGCGATAATGAAAAACTGTTTTTT	TRBV4-2	TRBJ1-4	-	-
CAWNRGEHGYTF	TGTGCCTGGAACCGGGGAGAGCATGGCTACACCTTC	TRBV30	TRBJ1-2	-	-
CASSYSGREWADTQYF	TGTGCCAGCAGTTACTCTGGGCGGGAGTGGGCAGATACGCAGTATTTT	TRBV6-5	TRBJ2-3	TRBD2	-
CASSQSHPYNEQFF	TGCGCCAGCAGCCAGTCTCACCCCTACAATGAGCAGTTCTTC	TRBV4-3	TRBJ2-1	-	-
CASSPGPTYEQYF	TGTGCCAGCTCACCGGGGCCCACCTACGAGCAGTACTTC	TRBV18	TRBJ2-7	-	-
CASSLRIGPRDIAGELFF	TGTGCCAGCAGCTTAAGGATCGGACCCCGGGACATAGCCGGGGAGCTGTTTTTT	TRBV7-2	TRBJ2-2	-	-
CASSLGQGRSYEQYF	TGTGCCAGCAGCTTAGGACAGGGGCGTTCCTACGAGCAGTACTTC	TRBV7-9	TRBJ2-7	TRBD1	once
CASAGQGAGTEAFF	TGTGCCAGCGCAGGACAGGGGGCGGGTACTGAAGCTTTCTTT	TRBV2	TRBJ1-1	TRBD1	-
CASSLSHGVSTDTQYF	TGTGCCAGCAGCTTAAGCCATGGCGTTTCCACAGATACGCAGTATTTT	TRBV27	TRBJ2-3	-	-
CASSTGVAHQPQHF	TGTGCCAGCAGTACCGGGGTAGCTCATCAGCCCCAGCATTTT	TRBV6-5	TRBJ1-5	-	-
CASSITGVATEAFF	TGTGCCAGTAGTATCACGGGGGTTGCCACTGAAGCTTTCTTT	TRBV19	TRBJ1-1	-	once
CAISGGLAAYEQYF	TGTGCCATCAGTGGGGGACTAGCGGCCTACGAGCAGTACTTC	TRBV10-3	TRBJ2-7	TRBD2	-
CASSLKGNRGYGYTF	TGTGCCAGCAGTTTAAAAGGGAACAGGGGCTATGGCTACACCTTC	TRBV27	TRBJ1-2	TRBD1	-
CASSPGGISSTDTQYF	TGTGCCAGCTCACCTGGAGGGATCTCTAGCACAGATACGCAGTATTTT	TRBV18	TRBJ2-3	-	-
CASSLLYGGRTLRASEQYF	TGCGCCAGCAGCCTACTCTATGGCGGGAGAACCCTGAGAGCTAGCGAGCAGTACTTC	TRBV4-1	TRBJ2-7	TRBD2	-
CASSGQAEAFF	TGTGCCAGTAGTGGACAGGCCGAAGCTTTCTTT	TRBV19	TRBJ1-1	TRBD1	few
CASSFGQSSYEQYF	TGTGCCAGCAGCTTCGGACAGAGCTCCTACGAGCAGTACTTC	TRBV7-9	TRBJ2-7	-	-
CASSYTKGGNYGYTF	TGTGCCAGCAGTTACACAAAAGGAGGGAACTATGGCTACACCTTC	TRBV6-5	TRBJ1-2	-	-
CASSPLPGTGYDEQFF	TGTGCCAGCAGTCCCCTACCCGGGACAGGGTATGATGAGCAGTTCTTC	TRBV25-1	TRBJ2-1	TRBD1	-
CASTLGLAGNEQFF	TGTGCCAGTACCCTGGGACTAGCGGGCAATGAGCAGTTCTTC	TRBV19	TRBJ2-1	TRBD2	-
CAVRGQKETQYF	TGTGCCGTCAGGGGGCAAAAAGAGACCCAGTACTTC	TRBV24-1	TRBJ2-5	TRBD1	-
CASSQWTAYEQYF	TGTGCCAGCAGCCAATGGACGGCCTACGAGCAGTACTTC	TRBV4-2	TRBJ2-7	-	-